The entry that follows covers one T cell receptor beta chain sequence. One entry per CDR3 protein, called by TCRdb with MiXCR from the PCR reads. The sample shows roughly 12,000 distinct CDR3 sequences, roughly 60% of them seen only once. Localized lung adenocarcinoma, a non-small cell lung cancer, affected the donors. The sample belongs to a study of CD4 and CD8 cells across lung adenocarcinoma regions. This CDR3 contains 18 residues. The ends were cut back, 1 base at V and 13 bases at J, with 29 bases in the middle. Germline loops: CDR1 MGHRA, CDR2 YSYEKL. The sequenced sample was CD8+ T cells from the margin of a lung tumor. The clonotype originates from a female donor with lung adenocarcinoma. The CD4 and CD8 labels of this study may be unreliable. V is TRBV4-1 and J is TRBJ2-4; D is possibly TRBD2 (7 bases). The chain's CDR3 is CASSQADGGRGAKDTQYF. Written as DNA, the CDR3 is TGCGCCAGCAGCCAAGCAGACGGGGGGCGGGGAGCCAAAGATACGCAGTACTTC.